Here is one T cell receptor (beta chain) with its context. Methods used by the authors: Amplified reference gene primers provided the basis for estimating nucleated cell counts. Assay used: immunoSEQ multiplex PCR; TCRdb lists only in-frame clones, some missing. D and trimming were read from the DNA, whereas the V and J calls and clone size are those reported in that table. The table has about 61,000 clones, about nine tenths seen once. The data were taken from a study of blood T cell repertoires in COVID-19. Study-wide context: From the United States, Italy and Spain came samples of acute and convalescent COVID-19.

This CDR3 has 14 amino acids. CDR1 and CDR2 from the germline V gene are SNHLY and FYNNEI. The ends lost 10 bases at V and 15 bases at J; junction bases unmatched: 19. The receptor comes from a woman aged 50 to 60 with active or convalescent COVID-19. The J gene is TRBJ2-1, the V gene TRBV2, with TRBD2 identical over 9 bases. Sequenced sample: peripheral blood. This chain's CDR3 is CATGGTSSRSPTFF. DNA for the CDR3: TGTGCCACGGGGGGGACTAGCTCTAGGAGCCCCACGTTCTTC.